Presented here are 7 T cell receptor beta chains from one specimen sequenced in a study of control samples from healthy donors and cancer patients. TCRdb's table, derived via immunoSEQ multiplex PCR, lists solely in-frame clones and lacks some. The table includes about 53,000 clones, roughly 87% detected once. The sample was PBMCs. The receptors shown here come from a man aged 55 to 70 with head and neck cancer.

The chain combines TRBV30 with TRBJ1-1; possible D gene TRBD1, 5 bases. The ends were cut back, 2 bases at V and 5 bases at J, with 9 bases in the middle. CDR3 size: 12 residues. The germline gives CDR1 GTSNPN, CDR2 SVGIG (reference sequence). In DNA, the CDR3 is TGTGCCTGGAGTTGGCAGGGAACTGAAGCTTTCTTT. Amino acids: CAWSWQGTEAFF.

The rearrangement uses TRBV7-9 and TRBJ1-6; D ambiguous. Germline V CDR1 and CDR2: SEHNR, FQNEAQ (reference sequence). The CDR3 consists of 14 residues. Trimming took 5 bases from V and 14 from J, leaving 19 bases between them. The CDR3, as DNA: TGTGCCAGCAGCGTAACATCGGAGGGCGCCGCCCTCCACTTT. It is translated as CASSVTSEGAALHF.

This clone has just one count. The chain joins TRBV28 to TRBJ2-7; the match to TRBD1 covers 9 bases. Germline trimming cut 7 bases from V and 3 bases from J; bases unmatched to any gene: 4. Germline V gives CDR1 MDHEN, CDR2 SYDVKM. The CDR3 loop spans 13 amino acids. The CDR3 bases are TGTGCCAGCACCACGGGACAGGGCTACGAGCAGTACTTC. Residues: CASTTGQGYEQYF.

The chain links TRBV29-1 to TRBJ2-1; the D gene is possibly TRBD1 (12 bases). This CDR3 spans 19 amino acids. CDR1 and CDR2 from the germline V gene are SQVTM and ANQGSEA. Between the trimmed V and J ends, which lost 8 bases and 4 bases, there was a span of 33 bases. The CDR3, as DNA: TGCAGCACCGAAGGGGACAGGGGGCTAATAGCGGGAGGGTACAATGAGCAGTTCTTC. This gives the protein CSTEGDRGLIAGGYNEQFF.

This clone occurred once. V gene TRBV7-6 combines with J gene TRBJ2-5; D ambiguous. Germline V gene lookup returns CDR1 SGHVS and CDR2 FNYEAQ. CDR3 length: 14 amino acids. V lost 1 base and J lost 5, with 11 bases in between. CDR3 in amino acids: CASSLDRWSETQYF. DNA of the CDR3: TGTGCCAGCAGCTTAGATAGGTGGTCCGAGACCCAGTACTTC. Together with reference TRBV7-6 and TRBJ2-5, the CDR3 gives the full variable domain: GAGVSQSPRYKVTKRGQDVALRCDPISGHVSLYWYRQALGQGPEFLTYFNYEAQQDKSGLPNDRFSAERPEGSISTLTIQRTEQRDSAMYRCASSLDRWSETQYFGPGTRLLVL.

The V call is TRBV5-1, the J call TRBJ2-1; TRBD2 matches at 13 bases. The CDR3 consists of 17 residues. CDR1 and CDR2 from the germline V gene are SGHRS and YFSETQ. V gave up 4 bases and J gave up 7 bases; unmatched junction bases: 11. CDR3 bases: TGCGCCAGCAGCCAAGTACTACTAGCGGGGGGGAATAATGAGCAGTTCTTC. As protein: CASSQVLLAGGNNEQFF.

This rearrangement joins TRBV19 to TRBJ2-1; D gene uncertain. Trimming left V 5 bases short and J 5 bases short, with 10 bases between. This CDR3 has 13 amino acids. Germline V gives CDR1 LNHDA, CDR2 SQIVND (reference sequence). The DNA for the CDR3 is TGTGCCAGTAGTCTCTACAAAAACAATGAGCAGTTCTTC. Its protein product is CASSLYKNNEQFF.